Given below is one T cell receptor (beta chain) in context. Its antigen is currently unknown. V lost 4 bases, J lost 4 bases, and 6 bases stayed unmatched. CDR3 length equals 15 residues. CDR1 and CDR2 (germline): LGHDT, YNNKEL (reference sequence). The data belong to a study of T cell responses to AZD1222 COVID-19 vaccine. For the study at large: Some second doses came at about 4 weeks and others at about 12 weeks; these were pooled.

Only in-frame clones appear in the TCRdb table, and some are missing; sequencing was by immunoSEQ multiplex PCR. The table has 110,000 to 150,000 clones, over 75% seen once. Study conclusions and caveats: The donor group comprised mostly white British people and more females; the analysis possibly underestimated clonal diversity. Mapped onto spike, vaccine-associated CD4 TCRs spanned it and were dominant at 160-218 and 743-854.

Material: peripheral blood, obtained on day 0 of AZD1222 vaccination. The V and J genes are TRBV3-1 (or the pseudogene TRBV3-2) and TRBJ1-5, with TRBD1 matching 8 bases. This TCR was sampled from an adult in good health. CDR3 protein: CASSPSGTGNQPQHF. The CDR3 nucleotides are TGTGCCAGCAGCCCCTCAGGGACAGGTAATCAGCCCCAGCATTTT.